Following are 9 T cell receptor beta chains from one sample sequenced in a study of Tregs in tolerant kidney transplant recipients. Sequencing used immunoSEQ multiplex PCR; TCRdb keeps in-frame clones, though not all of them. The sample records 70,000 to 95,000 clones, approximately 89% being singletons. This specimen was Tregs from blood, taken before the transplant. The origin of the receptors is a human donor who received a combined kidney and bone marrow transplant.

The chain joins TRBV28 to TRBJ1-2; D not certain. From germline, CDR1 is MDHEN and CDR2 SYDVKM. The germline V and J ends were trimmed by 6 bases and 7 bases, with 12 bases remaining between them. The CDR3 sequence is 12 residues long. CDR3 region: CASRTPGSGYTF. CDR3 bases: TGTGCCAGCAGGACTCCGGGATCTGGCTACACCTTC.

V gene TRBV19 combines with J gene TRBJ1-2, with no clear D. CDR3 length equals 12 residues. V gave up 10 bases and J gave up 2 bases, with 11 bases separating them. From germline, CDR1 is LNHDA and CDR2 SQIVND (reference sequence). The CDR3 spells CATSDGNYGYTF. Written as DNA, the CDR3 is TGTGCCACCAGCGACGGAAACTATGGCTACACCTTC.

In its sample, this clone was seen once. The chain couples TRBV5-1 to TRBJ2-5; 8 nucleotides line up with TRBD2. The CDR3 has 16 residues. After removal of 0 bases from V and 4 bases from J, the junction contained 8 bases not matched to a gene. CDR1 is SGHRS, CDR2 YFSETQ, per germline. In DNA form, the CDR3 reads TGCGCCAGCAGCTTGGACTTACGGGAGGGCCGAGAGACCCAGTACTTC. This codes for CASSLDLREGRETQYF.

This clone is a singleton in its sample. The chain couples TRBV28 to TRBJ2-3; maybe TRBD2 (5 bases). V dropped 6 bases and J dropped 2 bases, with 12 bases sitting between them. Looked up from germline, CDR1 is MDHEN and CDR2 is SYDVKM. The CDR3 is 14 residues long. The CDR3: CASSPPGNTDTQYF. The CDR3 DNA follows: TGTGCCAGCAGCCCCCCGGGGAACACAGATACGCAGTATTTT.

This clone was detected only once. This chain connects TRBV30 to TRBJ1-1; 7 bases are a match to TRBD1. V was pared by 5 bases and J by 1 base, with 4 bases of the junction left unmatched. CDR1 and CDR2 from the germline V gene are GTSNPN and SVGIG (reference sequence). CDR3 length: 13 amino acids. The CDR3 nucleotides are TGTGCCTGGTACCGGGACAGGAACACTGAAGCTTTCTTT. This translates into CAWYRDRNTEAFF.

The chain carries TRBV15 and TRBJ2-5, with 10 bases fitting TRBD2. The ends lost 0 bases at V and 3 bases at J; junction bases unmatched: 7. The length of the CDR3 is 17 residues. Germline V gene data show CDR1 as LNHNV and CDR2 as YYDKDF (reference sequence). The CDR3 coding sequence is TGTGCCACCAGCAGAGATGGGAGCGGGAGGGGTGAAGAGACCCAGTACTTC. Translating it yields CATSRDGSGRGEETQYF.

In this sample, this clone turned up once. The chain uses TRBV7-3 and TRBJ2-3; 10 positions agree with TRBD2. The germline CDR1 and CDR2 sequences are SGHTA and FQGTGA. The CDR3 contains 16 residues. Unmatched junction bases numbered 4, after V lost 3 bases and J lost 1 base. The CDR3 loop is CASSLTGTSGTDTQYF. DNA for the CDR3: TGTGCCAGCAGCTTGACAGGGACTAGCGGCACAGATACGCAGTATTTT.

The chain couples TRBV28 to TRBJ2-7; 11 positions agree with TRBD2. Per the germline V gene, CDR1 is MDHEN and CDR2 is SYDVKM. This CDR3 is 15 amino acids long. Trimming at V came to 7 bases and at J to 6 bases, leaving 11 bases not matched to a gene. DNA of the CDR3: TGTGCCAGCACCCCCGTATACCTAGCGGGAGGCGAGCAGTACTTC. Translating it yields CASTPVYLAGGEQYF. The variable domain in full, completed from reference TRBV28 and TRBJ2-7, reads DVKVTQSSRYLVKRTGEKVFLECVQDMDHENMFWYRQDPGLGLRLIYFSYDVKMKEKGDIPEGYSVSREKKERFSLILESASTNQTSMYLCASTPVYLAGGEQYFGPGTRLTVT.

This sequence joins TRBV11-2 and TRBJ1-2; 10 bases fit TRBD1. CDR1 and CDR2 from the germline V gene are SGHAT and FQNNGV. The CDR3 has 15 residues. After removal of 1 base from V and 4 bases from J, the junction contained 3 bases not matched to a gene. Written as DNA, the CDR3 is TGTGCCAGCAGCTTAGGACAGGGGGCGATCTATGGCTACACCTTC. Translated, it gives CASSLGQGAIYGYTF.